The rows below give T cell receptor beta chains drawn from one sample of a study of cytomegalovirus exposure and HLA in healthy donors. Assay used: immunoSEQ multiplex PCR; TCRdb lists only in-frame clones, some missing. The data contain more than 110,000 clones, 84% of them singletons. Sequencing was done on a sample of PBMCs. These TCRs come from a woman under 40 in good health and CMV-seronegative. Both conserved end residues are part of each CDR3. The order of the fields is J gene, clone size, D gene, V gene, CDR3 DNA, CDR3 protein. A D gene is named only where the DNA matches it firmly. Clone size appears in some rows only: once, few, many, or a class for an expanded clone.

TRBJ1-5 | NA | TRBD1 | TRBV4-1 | TGCGCCAGCAGCCTATCGACAGGGGGTAGTCAGCCCCAGCATTTT | CASSLSTGGSQPQHF
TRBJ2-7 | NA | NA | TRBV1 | TGCACCAGCACAAACAGGGCCCCAAGGCGCTACGAGCAGTACTTC | CTSTNRAPRRYEQYF
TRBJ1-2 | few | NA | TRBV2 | TGTGCCAGCAGTACAGGGATGGACTATGGCTACACCTTC | CASSTGMDYGYTF
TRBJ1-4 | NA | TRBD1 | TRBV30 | TGTGCCTGGGACAGGGGATATGGGGAAAAACTGTTTTTT | CAWDRGYGEKLFF
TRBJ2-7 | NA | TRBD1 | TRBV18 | TGTGCCAGCTCACCAGTTGGACAGGGGGACTACGAGCAGTACTTC | CASSPVGQGDYEQYF
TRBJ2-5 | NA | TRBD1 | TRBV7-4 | TGTGCCAGCAGCTTATTAGGACAGGGGGTCGGAGAGGGGACCCAGTACTTC | CASSLLGQGVGEGTQYF
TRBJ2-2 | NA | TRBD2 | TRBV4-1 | TGCGCCAGCAGCCAATCATTAGCGGGGGTCCCGTTCGCGAACACCGGGGAGCTGTTTTTT | CASSQSLAGVPFANTGELFF
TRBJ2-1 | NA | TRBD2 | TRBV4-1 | TGCGCCAGCAGCCAAGACCCGGGACTAGAGTCCTACAATGAGCAGTTCTTC | CASSQDPGLESYNEQFF
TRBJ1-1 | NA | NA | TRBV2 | TGTGCCAGCAGTGAACAGGGCCTGATGAACACTGAAGCTTTCTTT | CASSEQGLMNTEAFF
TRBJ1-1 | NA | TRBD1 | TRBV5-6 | TGTGCCAGCAGCCCCCTACCGGGACAGGGCACTGAAGCTTTCTTT | CASSPLPGQGTEAFF
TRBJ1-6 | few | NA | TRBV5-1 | TGCGCCAGCAGCTTGGTAGGGGGTTGGGATTCACCCCTCCACTTT | CASSLVGGWDSPLHF
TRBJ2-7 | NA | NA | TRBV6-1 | TGTGCCAGCAGTGAGTGGTTGGGGGGTGGTTACGAGCAGTACTTC | CASSEWLGGGYEQYF
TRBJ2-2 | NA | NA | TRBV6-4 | TGTGCCAGCAGTGAGGTAGCAGGGACAACCGGGGAGCTGTTTTTT | CASSEVAGTTGELFF
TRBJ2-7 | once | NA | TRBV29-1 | TGCAGCGTTGGCCTAAGCCTAGCAACCTACGAGCAGTACTTC | CSVGLSLATYEQYF
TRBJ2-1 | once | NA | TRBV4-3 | TGCGCCAGCAGCCGGAATTTTGTAGGGGGATACTACAATGAGCAGTTCTTC | CASSRNFVGGYYNEQFF
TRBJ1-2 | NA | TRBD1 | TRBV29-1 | TGCAGCGGCCTGCTGACAGGGTATGAATATGGCTACACCTTC | CSGLLTGYEYGYTF
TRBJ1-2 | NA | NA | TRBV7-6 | TGTGCCAGCAGCCCGAGGGTCGGGGGGGGCTACACCTTC | CASSPRVGGGYTF
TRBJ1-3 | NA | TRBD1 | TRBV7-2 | TGTGCCAGCAGCTTAGATCGCGGGACAGGGGGAAACACCATATATTTT | CASSLDRGTGGNTIYF
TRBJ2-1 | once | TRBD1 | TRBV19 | TGTGCCAGTAGTATGGGTCGAAGGACAGGGGGCTTTAAATCCTACAATGAGCAGTTCTTC | CASSMGRRTGGFKSYNEQFF
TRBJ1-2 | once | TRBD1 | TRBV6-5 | TGTGCCAGCAGGGGGAACAGGGGGCAGCGGGGCTACACCTTC | CASRGNRGQRGYTF
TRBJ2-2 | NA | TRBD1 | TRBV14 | TGTGCCAGCAGCGATGACAGGGGAGGCACCGGGGAGCTGTTTTTT | CASSDDRGGTGELFF
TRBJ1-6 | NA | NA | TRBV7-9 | TGTGCCAGCAGCTTGGGAGTAGGCGGGTCGGGATCACCCCTCCACTTT | CASSLGVGGSGSPLHF
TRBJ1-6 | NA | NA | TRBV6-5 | TGTGCCAGCAGCGGTGGTTCTTACTATAATTCACCCCTCCACTTT | CASSGGSYYNSPLHF
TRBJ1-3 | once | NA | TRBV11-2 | TGTGCCAGCAGCTTAACAGGGTCTTCTGGAAACACCATATATTTT | CASSLTGSSGNTIYF
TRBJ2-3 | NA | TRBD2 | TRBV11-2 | TGTGCCAGCAGCTTCGGGGGGGGGTTGGATACGCAGTATTTT | CASSFGGGLDTQYF
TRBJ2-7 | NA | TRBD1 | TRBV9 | TGTGCCAGCAGCGTCGCCCCGACAGGGGTCTACGAGCAGTACTTC | CASSVAPTGVYEQYF
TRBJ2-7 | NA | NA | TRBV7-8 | TGTGCCAGCAGCTTAGCGACAGGGAGGTACGAGCAGTACTTC | CASSLATGRYEQYF
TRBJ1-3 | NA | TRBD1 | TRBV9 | TGTGCCAGCAGTGGTACAGGGGCCGGAAACACCATATATTTT | CASSGTGAGNTIYF
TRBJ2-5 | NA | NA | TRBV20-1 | TGCAGTGGTACCCAGGGGGAGACCCAGTACTTC | CSGTQGETQYF
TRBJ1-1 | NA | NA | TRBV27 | TGTGCCAGCAGTTTAGGCAGATACACTGAAGCTTTCTTT | CASSLGRYTEAFF
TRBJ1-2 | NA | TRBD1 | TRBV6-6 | TGTGCCAGCACTCGGACAGGGGACTATGGCTACACCTTC | CASTRTGDYGYTF
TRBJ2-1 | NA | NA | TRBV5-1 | TGCGCCAGCAGCTTGGAGGCGGCGGGGGAGCAGTTCTTC | CASSLEAAGEQFF
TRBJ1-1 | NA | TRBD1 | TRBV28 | TGTGCCAGCAGATCGACAGGGGGATGGATTGAAGCTTTCTTT | CASRSTGGWIEAFF
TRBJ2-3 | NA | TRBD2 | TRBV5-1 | TGCGCCAGCAGCAAGGACGGGGGGGGAACAGATACGCAGTATTTT | CASSKDGGGTDTQYF
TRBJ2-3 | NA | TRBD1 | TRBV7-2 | TGTGCCACCAAACCGGGACAGGGTTTGGATACGCAGTATTTT | CATKPGQGLDTQYF
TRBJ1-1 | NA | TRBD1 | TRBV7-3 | TGTGCCAGCAGCTTAACAGGACAGGGGGGTTACACTGAAGCTTTCTTT | CASSLTGQGGYTEAFF
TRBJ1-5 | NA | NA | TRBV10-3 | TGTGCCACGCGGGAACTTAGCAACCAGCCCCAGCATTTT | CATRELSNQPQHF
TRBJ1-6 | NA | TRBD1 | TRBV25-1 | TGTGCCAGCAGTAGTCAGGGGGTATCACCCCTCCACTTT | CASSSQGVSPLHF
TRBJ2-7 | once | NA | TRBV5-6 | TGTGCCAGCAGCGGTCTTAACGGGAACTACGAGCAGTACTTC | CASSGLNGNYEQYF
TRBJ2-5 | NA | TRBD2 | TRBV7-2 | TGTGCCAGCAGGTCGGGACTAGCTTTGGAGACCCAGTACTTC | CASRSGLALETQYF
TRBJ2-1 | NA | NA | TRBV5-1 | TGCGCCAGCAGCTCCTCGACGACTAGCAATGAGCAGTTCTTC | CASSSSTTSNEQFF